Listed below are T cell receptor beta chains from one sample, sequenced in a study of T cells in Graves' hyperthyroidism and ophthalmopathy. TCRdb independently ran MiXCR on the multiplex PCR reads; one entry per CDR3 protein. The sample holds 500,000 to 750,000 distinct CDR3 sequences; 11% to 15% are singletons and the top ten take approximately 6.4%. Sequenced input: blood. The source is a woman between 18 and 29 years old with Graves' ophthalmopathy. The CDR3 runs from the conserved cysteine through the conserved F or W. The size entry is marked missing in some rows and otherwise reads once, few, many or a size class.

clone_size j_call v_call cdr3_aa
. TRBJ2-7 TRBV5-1 CASSSLAGSIYEQYF
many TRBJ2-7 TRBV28 CASRTRTGTTIYEQYF
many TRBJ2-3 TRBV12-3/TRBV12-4 CASSPAGTQYF
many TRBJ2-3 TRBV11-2 CASSLGGTSDSTDTQYF
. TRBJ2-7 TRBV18 CASSPPYSEQYF
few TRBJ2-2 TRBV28 CASSLRGLAGRGELFF
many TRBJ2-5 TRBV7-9 CASSGVAGVFAETQYF
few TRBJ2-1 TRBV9 CASSPRGSGMEQFF
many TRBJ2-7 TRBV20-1 CSAPTSGRASPYEQYF
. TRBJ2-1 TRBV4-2 CASSLGAPSYNEQFF
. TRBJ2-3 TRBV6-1 CASSRRNLRDTQYF
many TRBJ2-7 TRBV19 CASRIRDRGTYEQYF
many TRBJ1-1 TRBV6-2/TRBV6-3 CASRPAKENTEAFF
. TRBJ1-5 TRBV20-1 CSALKGLSNQPQHF
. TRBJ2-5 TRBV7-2 CVSSMGGDGETQYF
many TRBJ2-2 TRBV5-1 CASSLGQATGELFF
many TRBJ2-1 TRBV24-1 CATSGLAGLAGVYNEQFF
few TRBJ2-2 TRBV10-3 CAISLPGQGVLDTGELFF
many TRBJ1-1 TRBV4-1 CASSQQSRRGNTEAFF
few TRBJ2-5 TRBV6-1 CASSPNGRQGTQYF
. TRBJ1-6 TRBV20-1 CSARRQQGFNNSPLHF
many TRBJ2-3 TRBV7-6 CASTWGSGRTVADTQYF
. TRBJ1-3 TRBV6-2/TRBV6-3 CASSSPDRAKAVGNTIYF
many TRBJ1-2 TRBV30 CAWRPGGAGDYGYTF
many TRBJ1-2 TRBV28 CASSFGQGIVNYGYTF
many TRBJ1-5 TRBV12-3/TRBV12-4 CASSKDRAGPQHF
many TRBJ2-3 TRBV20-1 CSARPSSGAPGDTQYF
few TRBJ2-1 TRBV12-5 CASGLGTGPGLPVQFF
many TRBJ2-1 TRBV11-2 CASSSGGGYNEQFF
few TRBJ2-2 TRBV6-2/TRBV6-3 CASRGTSSTGELFF
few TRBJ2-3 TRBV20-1 CSARTSGSSTDTQYF
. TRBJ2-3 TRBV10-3 CAISAGFSTDTQYF
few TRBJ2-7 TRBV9 CASSVASDFSYEQYF
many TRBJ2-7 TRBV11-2 CASRSLKGPGSHWSEQYF
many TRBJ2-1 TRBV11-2 CASSFLELGYNEQFF
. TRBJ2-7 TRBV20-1 CSARGGREFYEQYF